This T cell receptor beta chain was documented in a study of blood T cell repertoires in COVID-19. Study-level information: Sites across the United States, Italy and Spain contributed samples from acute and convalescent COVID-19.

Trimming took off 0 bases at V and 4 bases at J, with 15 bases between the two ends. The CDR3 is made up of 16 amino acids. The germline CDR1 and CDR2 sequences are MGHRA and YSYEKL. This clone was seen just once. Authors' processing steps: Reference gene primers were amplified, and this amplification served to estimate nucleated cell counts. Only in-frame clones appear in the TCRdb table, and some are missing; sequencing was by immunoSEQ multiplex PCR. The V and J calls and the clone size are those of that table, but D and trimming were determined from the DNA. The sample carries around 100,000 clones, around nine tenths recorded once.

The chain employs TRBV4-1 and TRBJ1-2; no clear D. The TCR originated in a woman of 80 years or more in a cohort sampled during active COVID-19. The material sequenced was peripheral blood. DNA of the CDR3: TGCGCCAGCAGCCAAGATGTGGAGGGATTTGGCTATGGCTACACCTTC. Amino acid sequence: CASSQDVEGFGYGYTF.